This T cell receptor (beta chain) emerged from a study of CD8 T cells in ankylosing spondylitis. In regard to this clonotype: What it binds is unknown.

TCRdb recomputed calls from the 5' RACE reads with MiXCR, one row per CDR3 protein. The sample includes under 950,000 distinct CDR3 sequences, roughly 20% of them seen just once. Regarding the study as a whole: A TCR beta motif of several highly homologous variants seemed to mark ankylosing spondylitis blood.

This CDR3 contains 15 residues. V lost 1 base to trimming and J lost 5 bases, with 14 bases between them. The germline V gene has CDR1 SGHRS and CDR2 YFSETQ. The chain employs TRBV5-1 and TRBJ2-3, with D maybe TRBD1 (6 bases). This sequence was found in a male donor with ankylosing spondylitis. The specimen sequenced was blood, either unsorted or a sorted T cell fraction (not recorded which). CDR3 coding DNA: TGCGCCAGCAGCTTGTACAGGGCAGCACAAGATACGCAGTATTTT. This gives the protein CASSLYRAAQDTQYF.